This entry lists 13 T cell receptor beta chains sequenced from one sample in a study of PD-1 blockade in classical Hodgkin lymphoma. Each patient relapsed following autologous stem cell transplantation, and prior brentuximab vedotin exposure differed. Isolation of CD8+ T cells from thawed PBMCs used magnetic negative selection. Clones were sequenced by immunoSEQ multiplex PCR, and TCRdb holds only the in-frame ones, with some missing. The repertoire consists of over 25,000 clones, with 80% to 90% occurring once and the leading ten covering about 7%. Here the sequenced sample was CD8+ T cells from blood, taken at baseline. The receptors were sampled from a human donor with classical Hodgkin lymphoma.

The V and J genes are TRBV4-2 and TRBJ2-3; D ambiguous. The V and J ends lost 4 bases and 6 bases respectively, with 17 bases between them. CDR1 is LGHNA, CDR2 YNFKEQ, per germline. This CDR3 has 15 amino acids. In nucleotides, the CDR3 is TGTGCCAGCAGCCTCCCTAGTACCGCGCGGGATACGCAGTATTTT. This gives the protein CASSLPSTARDTQYF.

This clone came up once. This rearrangement joins TRBV7-9 to TRBJ2-4; 8 positions agree with TRBD1. V lost 5 bases, J lost 6 bases, and 3 bases stayed unmatched. CDR3 length: 13 residues. Looked up from germline, CDR1 is SEHNR and CDR2 is FQNEAQ (reference sequence). CDR3 DNA sequence: TGTGCCAGCAGCGGACAGGGCCTAAACATTCAGTACTTC. As protein: CASSGQGLNIQYF.

The rearrangement joins TRBV11-2 to TRBJ2-7, with a tentative D call TRBD1 (6 bases). Germline-derived CDR1 and CDR2 are SGHAT and FQNNGV. CDR3 size: 14 residues. V was shortened by 5 bases and J by 5 bases, with 16 bases between the two germline ends. Here the CDR3 DNA reads TGTGCCAGCAGCGCAACTCAGGGGCTAAACGAGCAGTACTTC. Translating gives CASSATQGLNEQYF.

The chain carries TRBV29-1 and TRBJ2-6; D remains ambiguous. The V end lost 0 bases, the J end lost 0 bases, and 12 bases lay between the germline ends. The CDR3 is 17 amino acids. CDR1 is SQVTM and CDR2 is ANQGSEA in the germline V gene. In DNA, the CDR3 is TGCAGCGTTGAAGAATGGACCGCTCCCTCTGGGGCCAACGTCCTGACTTTC. Amino acids: CSVEEWTAPSGANVLTF.

The sample holds one count of this clone. The chain joins TRBV27 to TRBJ1-1, with D possibly being TRBD1 (5 bases). Looked up from germline, CDR1 is MNHEY and CDR2 is SMNVEV (reference sequence). Trimming removed 4 bases from V and 1 base from J, with 13 bases in between. This CDR3 has 15 amino acids. The CDR3 DNA reads TGTGCCAGCAGTTCAAAACCCCAGGGGAACACTGAAGCTTTCTTT. Translating gives CASSSKPQGNTEAFF.

This chain joins TRBV10-1 and TRBJ2-7; a weak D match, TRBD1 (6 bases). The germline V gene encodes CDR1 WNHNN and CDR2 SYGVQD (reference sequence). This CDR3 region has 14 residues. Trimming left V 0 bases short and J 3 bases short, with 9 bases between. CDR3 protein: CASSESDSLYEQYF. CDR3 sequence (DNA): TGCGCCAGCAGTGAGTCGGACAGTCTCTACGAGCAGTACTTC.

V and J are TRBV10-2 and TRBJ2-4; TRBD2 is a possible D gene (7 bases). There are 16 residues in the CDR3. From germline, CDR1 is WSHSY and CDR2 SAAADI. With 6 bases removed from V and 6 bases from J, the gap between germline ends came to 21 bases. The DNA for the CDR3 is TGCGCCAGCAGAGAACAGGGAGGGCAGGAGATAAACATTCAGTACTTC. Protein product: CASREQGGQEINIQYF.

The V and J genes are TRBV28 and TRBJ2-1, with 9 positions matching TRBD1. V gave up 3 bases and J gave up 6 bases; unmatched junction bases: 9. The CDR3 totals 16 residues. Looked up from germline, CDR1 is MDHEN and CDR2 is SYDVKM. The CDR3 sequence is CASSFTGTGRFNEQFF. DNA of the CDR3: TGTGCCAGCAGTTTTACCGGGACAGGGAGATTCAATGAGCAGTTCTTC.

V and J are TRBV7-9 and TRBJ1-2; 7 bases are a match to TRBD1. The V gene end was trimmed by 3 bases and the J gene end by 1 base; junction bases not matched to a gene: 5. CDR3 size: 15 residues. Germline CDR1 SEHNR, CDR2 FQNEAQ (reference sequence). This CDR3 reads CASSFSGGFNYGYTF. For the CDR3, the DNA is TGTGCCAGCAGCTTCTCAGGGGGGTTTAACTATGGCTACACCTTC. Full variable domain (remainder filled in from reference TRBV7-9 and TRBJ1-2): DTGVSQNPRHKITKRGQNVTFRCDPISEHNRLYWYRQTLGQGPEFLTYFQNEAQLEKSRLLSDRFSAERPKGSFSTLEIQRTEQGDSAMYLCASSFSGGFNYGYTFGSGTRLTVV.

In its sample, this clone was seen a few times. The V call is TRBV5-1, the J call TRBJ1-1, with D unresolved. Germline assignment: CDR1 SGHRS and CDR2 YFSETQ. V shed 0 bases and J shed 12 bases, with 9 bases lying between them. The CDR3 consists of 11 residues. Written as DNA, the CDR3 is TGCGCCAGCAGCTTGGCCGGGGAATCTTTCTTT. It specifies CASSLAGESFF.

The chain has TRBV28 and TRBJ2-2; tentatively, D is TRBD2 (6 bases). Germline CDR1 MDHEN, CDR2 SYDVKM. The CDR3 has 15 amino acids. Trimming removed 1 base from V and 4 bases from J, with 10 bases in between. The CDR3 coding sequence is TGTGCCAGCAGTTTATTGGGACTTCCCACCGGGGAGCTGTTTTTT. It is translated as CASSLLGLPTGELFF.

The V and J genes are TRBV6-5 and TRBJ1-2; the D is unclear. The V gene lost 2 bases and the J gene lost 0 bases, with 1 base spanning the gap. Germline loops: CDR1 MNHEY, CDR2 SVGAGI. CDR3 size: 12 residues. The DNA of the CDR3 is TGTGCCAGCAGTTACGCTAACTATGGCTACACCTTC. It encodes CASSYANYGYTF.

This clone was recorded once. The V gene is TRBV9, the J gene TRBJ2-1; 11 nucleotides match TRBD2. This CDR3 is 15 amino acids long. Germline trimming cut 0 bases from V and 8 bases from J; bases unmatched to any gene: 4. Germline lookup yields CDR1 SGDLS and CDR2 YYNGEE. The CDR3 nucleotides are TGTGCCAGCAGCGTAGAAGGGACTAGCGGAGATGAGCAGTTCTTC. Translated, it gives CASSVEGTSGDEQFF.